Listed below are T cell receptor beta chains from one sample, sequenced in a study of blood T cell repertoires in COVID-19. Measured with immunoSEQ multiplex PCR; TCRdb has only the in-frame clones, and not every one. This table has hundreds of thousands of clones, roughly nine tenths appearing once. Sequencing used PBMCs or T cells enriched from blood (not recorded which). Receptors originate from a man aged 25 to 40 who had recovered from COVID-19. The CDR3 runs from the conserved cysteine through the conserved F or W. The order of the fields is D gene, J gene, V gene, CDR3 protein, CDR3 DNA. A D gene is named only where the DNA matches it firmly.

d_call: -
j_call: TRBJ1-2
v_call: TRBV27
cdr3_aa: CASATEGGTYGYTF
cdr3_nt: TGTGCCAGCGCCACCGAGGGTGGGACTTATGGCTACACCTTC

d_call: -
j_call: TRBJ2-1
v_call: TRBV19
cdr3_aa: CASSIPAKGDNEQFF
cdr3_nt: TGTGCCAGTAGTATACCCGCAAAGGGGGACAATGAGCAGTTCTTC

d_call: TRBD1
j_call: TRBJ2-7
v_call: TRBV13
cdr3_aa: CASSSGQGAPEQYF
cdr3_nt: TGTGCCAGCAGCTCAGGACAGGGGGCGCCGGAGCAGTACTTC

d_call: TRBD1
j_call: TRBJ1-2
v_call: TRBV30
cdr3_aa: CAWSVPGQGYGYTF
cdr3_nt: TGTGCCTGGAGTGTTCCGGGACAGGGCTATGGCTACACCTTC

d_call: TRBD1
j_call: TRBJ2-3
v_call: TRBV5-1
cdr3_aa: CASIRQGASFGDTQYF
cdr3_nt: TGCGCCAGCATTCGACAGGGGGCGAGCTTTGGGGATACGCAGTATTTT

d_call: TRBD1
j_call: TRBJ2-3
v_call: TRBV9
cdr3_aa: CASSVVGEGGANTQYF
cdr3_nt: TGTGCCAGCAGCGTAGTTGGTGAAGGGGGCGCAAATACGCAGTATTTT

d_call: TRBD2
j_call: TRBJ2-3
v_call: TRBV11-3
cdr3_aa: CASSLGGTKYF
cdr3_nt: TGTGCCAGCAGCTTAGGGGGGACTAAGTATTTT

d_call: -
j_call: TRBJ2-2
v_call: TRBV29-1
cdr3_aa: CSARLGGTGELFF
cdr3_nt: TGCAGCGCCCGACTCGGAGGTACCGGGGAGCTGTTTTTT

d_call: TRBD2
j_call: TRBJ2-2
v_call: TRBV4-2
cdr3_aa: CASSQVGRLAGTGELFF
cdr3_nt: TGTGCCAGCAGCCAAGTCGGAAGACTAGCGGGTACCGGGGAGCTGTTTTTT

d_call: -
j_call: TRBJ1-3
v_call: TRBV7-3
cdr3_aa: CASSLSTRYSGNTIYF
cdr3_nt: TGTGCCAGCAGCTTATCTACCCGGTACTCTGGAAACACCATATATTTT

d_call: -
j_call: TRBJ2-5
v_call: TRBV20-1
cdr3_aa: CSASPGVFQETQYF
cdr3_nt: TGCAGTGCTAGTCCAGGGGTATTCCAAGAGACCCAGTACTTC